This T cell receptor beta chain stems from a study of blood T cell repertoires in COVID-19. The wider study: Researchers got acute and convalescent COVID-19 samples from the United States, Italy and Spain. Nucleic acid was either cDNA or gDNA, and it came from T cells, B-cell-depleted T cells, or PBMCs.

Seattle participants joined during active infection and were tracked over time. Per the original data handling: Reference gene primers were amplified, and this amplification served to estimate nucleated cell counts. TCRdb's table, derived via immunoSEQ multiplex PCR, lists solely in-frame clones and lacks some. The DNA was the basis for D and trimming; V, J and clone size are from that table. This table holds approximately 110,000 clones, about 93% found once. There are 14 residues in the CDR3. Germline-derived CDR1 and CDR2 are LGHDT and YNNKEL (reference sequence). V gave up 5 bases and J gave up 4 bases; unmatched junction bases: 5.

Sequences were obtained from peripheral blood. The genes are TRBV3-1 (or the pseudogene TRBV3-2) and TRBJ2-3; 8 bases are shared with TRBD2. The sequence was obtained from a man aged 50 to 60 with COVID-19, enrolled during active disease. The CDR3 bases are TGTGCCAGCAGCTCTATAGCGGGACCAGATACGCAGTATTTT. Its translation is CASSSIAGPDTQYF.